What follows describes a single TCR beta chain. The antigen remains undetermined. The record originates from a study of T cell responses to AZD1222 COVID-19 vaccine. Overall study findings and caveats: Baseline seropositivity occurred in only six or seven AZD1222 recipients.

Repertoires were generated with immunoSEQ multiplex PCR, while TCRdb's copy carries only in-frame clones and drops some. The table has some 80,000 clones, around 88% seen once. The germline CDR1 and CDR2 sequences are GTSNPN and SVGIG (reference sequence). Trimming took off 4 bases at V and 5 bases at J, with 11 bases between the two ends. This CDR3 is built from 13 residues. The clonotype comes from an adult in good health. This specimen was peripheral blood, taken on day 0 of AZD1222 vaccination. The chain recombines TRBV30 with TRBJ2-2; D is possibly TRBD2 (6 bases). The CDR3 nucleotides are TGTGCCTGGACGACCGGGGGAACCGGGGAGCTGTTTTTT. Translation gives CAWTTGGTGELFF.